Below are 22 T cell receptor beta chains sequenced from a single sample in a study of T cells in Graves' hyperthyroidism and ophthalmopathy. RNA transcripts served as the template for amplifying TCR beta CDR3 regions. Using the HTBI primer set, a first-round RT-PCR was run on the TCR CDR3. One entry per CDR3 protein, called by TCRdb with MiXCR from the multiplex PCR reads. The table shows 500,000 or so distinct CDR3 sequences, with more than 15% occurring only once. Input material: blood. These receptors were taken from a woman between 18 and 29 years old with Graves' ophthalmopathy.

This clonotype was seen more than once but under ten times. The gene calls are TRBV3-1 and TRBJ2-3; D is unresolved. Trimming left V 1 base short and J 5 bases short, with 4 bases between. This CDR3 has 12 amino acids. Germline values: CDR1 LGHDT, CDR2 YNNKEL (reference sequence). The CDR3 nucleotides are TGTGCCAGCAGCCAAGCCGGAGATACGCAGTATTTT. Its translation is CASSQAGDTQYF.

In regard to this clonotype: Relative to the germline gene, one junction end is altered; a read error may explain this. This chain uses TRBV4-1 with TRBJ2-3; D remains ambiguous. Germline V gene data show CDR1 as MGHRA and CDR2 as YSYEKL. This CDR3 comprises 14 residues. CDR3: CACSQVHFTDTQYF. CDR3 DNA: TGCGCCTGCAGCCAGGTACACTTCACAGATACGCAGTATTTT.

This clonotype turned up a few times. The CDR3 DNA reads as TGTGCCAGCAGTGAATGGGGGGTCAATGAGCAGTTCTTC. Its protein is CASSEWGVNEQFF. This chain joins TRBV25-1 and TRBJ2-1; possibly TRBD2 for D (6 bases). Trimming left V 1 base short and J 6 bases short, with 7 bases between. CDR3 length: 13 amino acids. The germline gives CDR1 MGHDK, CDR2 SYGVNS.

This clonotype was observed many times. The CDR3 here is CASSEVYNEQFF. CDR3 DNA: TGCGCCAGCAGTGAGGTATACAATGAGCAGTTCTTC. The chain uses TRBV10-2 and TRBJ2-1, with no clear D. With 2 bases removed from V and 4 bases from J, the gap between germline ends came to 3 bases. Germline CDR1 WSHSY, CDR2 SAAADI. CDR3 length equals 12 residues.

This clonotype was recorded many times. The chain carries TRBV4-1 and TRBJ1-1; a possible D gene is TRBD1 (5 bases). CDR3 length equals 14 residues. V lost 3 bases, J lost 1 base, and 9 bases lay in between. Germline loops: CDR1 MGHRA, CDR2 YSYEKL. This CDR3 is CASSHLTGNTEAFF. DNA for the CDR3: TGCGCCAGCAGCCACCTCACAGGGAACACTGAAGCTTTCTTT.

This clonotype occurred many times. This chain links TRBV5-1 with TRBJ2-7; TRBD2 aligns across 10 bases. Looked up from germline, CDR1 is SGHRS and CDR2 is YFSETQ. Trimming took 4 bases from V and 3 from J; bases not matched to a gene: 7. CDR3 length equals 15 residues. The CDR3 region has the DNA TGCGCCAGCAGCGCGGTACTAGCGGGAAACTACGAGCAGTACTTC. It translates to CASSAVLAGNYEQYF.

This clonotype appeared many times. The chain employs TRBV5-5 and TRBJ1-6; D call uncertain. Trimming removed 4 bases from V and 9 bases from J, with 11 bases in between. Per germline, CDR1 SGHKS and CDR2 YYEKEE (reference sequence). The CDR3 covers 13 residues. CDR3 protein: CASSPYGGSPLHF. CDR3 DNA: TGTGCCAGCAGCCCCTATGGTGGTTCACCCCTCCACTTT.

V is TRBV28 and J is TRBJ2-5; no firm D call. The CDR3 sequence is 12 residues long. V dropped 3 bases and J dropped 2 bases, with 4 bases sitting between them. Germline-derived CDR1 and CDR2 are MDHEN and SYDVKM. CDR3 bases: TGTGCCAGCAGTTTCACTCAAGAGACCCAGTACTTC. Translation: CASSFTQETQYF.

At least ten counts were recorded for this clonotype. The V call is TRBV11-2, the J call TRBJ2-1, with D unresolved. V was clipped by 1 base and J by 7 bases, with 8 bases between them. The CDR3 contains 13 residues. The germline CDR1 and CDR2 sequences are SGHAT and FQNNGV. The CDR3, as DNA: TGTGCCAGCAGCTTAGTTCCGAGGAATGAGCAGTTCTTC. Translated, it gives CASSLVPRNEQFF. Full variable domain (missing parts from reference TRBV11-2 and TRBJ2-1): EAGVAQSPRYKIIEKRQSVAFWCNPISGHATLYWYQQILGQGPKLLIQFQNNGVVDDSQLPKDRFSAERLKGVDSTLKIQPAKLEDSAVYLCASSLVPRNEQFFGPGTRLTVL.

This clonotype was found many times. The chain is built from TRBV2 and TRBJ2-5, with unresolved D. The germline CDR1 and CDR2 sequences are SNHLY and FYNNEI. This CDR3 is 13 amino acids long. Trimming removed 7 bases at V and 7 bases at J, with 16 bases between. DNA of the CDR3: TGTGCCAGCAATCCGCGGCGGAAAGGGACCCAGTACTTC. This translates into CASNPRRKGTQYF. The variable domain in full, with the rest retrieved from reference TRBV2 and TRBJ2-5, is EPEVTQTPSHQVTQMGQEVILRCVPISNHLYFYWYRQILGQKVEFLVSFYNNEISEKSEIFDDQFSVERPDGSNFTLKIRSTKLEDSAMYFCASNPRRKGTQYFGPGTRLLVL.

CDR3 in amino acids: CAIRGALDNEQFF. In DNA form, the CDR3 reads TGTGCCATCAGGGGGGCTTTAGACAATGAGCAGTTCTTC. V usage is TRBV10-3 and J usage is TRBJ2-1; TRBD1 is a possible D gene (6 bases). Germline V gene sequence: CDR1 ENHRY, CDR2 SYGVKD. V was cut by 6 bases and J by 5 bases, with 11 bases left in between. The CDR3 runs 13 residues.

The sample holds a few counts of this clonotype. The chain couples TRBV20-1 to TRBJ1-2; 12 nucleotides line up with TRBD1. The CDR3 extends over 15 amino acids. CDR1 DFQATT and CDR2 SNEGSKA come from the germline V gene (reference sequence). The V segment lost 2 bases and the J segment 4 bases; nucleotides outside the gene matches: 5. The CDR3 nucleotides read TGCAGTGCTAGATCCGGGACAGGGGGCGCCTATGGCTACACCTTC. Translated: CSARSGTGGAYGYTF.

The J gene is TRBJ2-5, the V gene TRBV7-9; D uncertain. The CDR3 runs to 17 residues. From germline, CDR1 is SEHNR and CDR2 FQNEAQ (reference sequence). The V and J ends lost 1 base and 2 bases respectively, with 17 bases between them. The CDR3, as DNA: TGTGCCAGCAGCTTAGTCGATCTCGGACCTAAACAAGAGACCCAGTACTTC. As protein: CASSLVDLGPKQETQYF.

This clonotype was recorded a few times. The genes are TRBV10-3 and TRBJ2-7; TRBD2 is a possible D gene (6 bases). Trimming shortened V by 9 bases and J by 3 bases, and 15 bases separated the two germline ends. From germline, CDR1 is ENHRY and CDR2 SYGVKD. This CDR3 is built from 13 residues. The CDR3 spells CAIFSGLDYEQYF. The CDR3 DNA reads as TGTGCCATTTTCTCGGGACTGGACTACGAGCAGTACTTC.

The rearrangement uses TRBV4-3 and TRBJ2-5, with a possible D match to TRBD1 (6 bases). Germline assignment: CDR1 LGHNA and CDR2 YSLEER. The V gene lost 10 bases and the J gene lost 1 base, with 13 bases spanning the gap. CDR3 length equals 13 residues. The CDR3 DNA reads as TGCGCCACCTCAAGAGGGGGCCAAGAGACCCAGTACTTC. It is translated as CATSRGGQETQYF.

CDR3 coding DNA: TGTGCCAGCAGTGACAGGGAAGGAGAGGCAGATACGCAGTATTTT. Amino acid sequence: CASSDREGEADTQYF. The chain carries TRBV28 and TRBJ2-3; 7 nucleotides align to TRBD1. With 5 bases clipped from V and 4 bases from J, the junction kept 9 bases outside the gene matches. The CDR3 is made up of 15 amino acids. Germline assignment: CDR1 MDHEN and CDR2 SYDVKM. The full variable domain, its missing parts supplied by reference TRBV28 and TRBJ2-3, is DVKVTQSSRYLVKRTGEKVFLECVQDMDHENMFWYRQDPGLGLRLIYFSYDVKMKEKGDIPEGYSVSREKKERFSLILESASTNQTSMYLCASSDREGEADTQYFGPGTRLTVL.

This clonotype was seen ten or more times. The chain combines TRBV30 with TRBJ1-1; D gene ambiguous. V lost 3 bases and J lost 3, with 8 bases in between. The germline V gene has CDR1 GTSNPN and CDR2 SVGIG (reference sequence). The CDR3 has 12 amino acids. CDR3 DNA: TGTGCCTGGAGGGAAGAAGACACTGAAGCTTTCTTT. It encodes CAWREEDTEAFF.

This clonotype has a count of ten or more. The rearrangement links TRBV2 to TRBJ1-5; TRBD1 aligns across 10 bases. V was clipped by 7 bases and J by 7 bases; unmatched bases: 7. This CDR3 is 14 amino acids long. CDR1 and CDR2 from the germline V gene are SNHLY and FYNNEI. The CDR3 spells CASTSGQGWQPQHF. In DNA, the CDR3 is TGTGCCAGCACGTCGGGACAGGGGTGGCAGCCCCAGCATTTT.

The genes are TRBV19 and TRBJ1-2, with D perhaps TRBD1 (5 bases). There are 13 residues in the CDR3. Germline V CDR1 and CDR2: LNHDA, SQIVND (reference sequence). The V end was cut by 8 bases, the J end by 2 bases, with 12 bases between. CDR3: CASGDLRNYGYTF. The DNA for the CDR3 is TGTGCCAGTGGGGACCTCCGGAACTATGGCTACACCTTC.

The table lists this clonotype with many counts. The chain is built from TRBV11-1 and TRBJ2-7, with 10 bases lining up with TRBD2. Germline CDR1 reads SGHAT; CDR2 reads FQDESV (reference sequence). The J segment lost 2 bases and the V segment lost 5 bases, leaving 6 bases of the junction unmatched. This CDR3 is built from 15 residues. The CDR3, as DNA: TGTGCCAGCAGCCCCGGACTAGCGGCAACCTACGAGCAGTACTTC. It yields the protein CASSPGLAATYEQYF.

This clonotype was recorded at least ten times. This sequence joins TRBV7-9 and TRBJ2-7; D uncertain. The germline CDR1 and CDR2 sequences are SEHNR and FQNEAQ (reference sequence). The CDR3 has 12 amino acids. V lost 5 bases and J lost 5, with 10 bases in between. Here the CDR3 DNA reads TGTGCCAGCAGCATTAGGACGGACGAGCAGTACTTC. The encoded protein is CASSIRTDEQYF.

This sequence joins TRBV27 and TRBJ2-5, with 8 nucleotides matching TRBD2. The CDR3 sequence is 16 residues long. With 4 bases clipped from V and 7 bases from J, the junction kept 14 bases outside the gene matches. The germline gives CDR1 MNHEY, CDR2 SMNVEV (reference sequence). The CDR3 protein is CASSSLEAGGAGTQYF. Here the CDR3 DNA reads TGTGCCAGCAGTTCCCTCGAGGCGGGGGGCGCGGGGACCCAGTACTTC.